This section outlines one TCR beta chain sequence together with its context. The CDR3 length is 18 residues. The trim removed 6 bases at V and 3 bases at J, leaving 13 bases unmatched. Germline V CDR1 and CDR2: WSHSY, SAAADI. The record originates from a study of Graves' ophthalmopathy and Graves' hyperthyroidism. The study amplified TCR beta CDR3 regions using RNA transcripts. An opening RT-PCR round employed HTBI primers and preceded a second-round multiplex PCR. TCRdb re-called the multiplex PCR reads through MiXCR, storing one row per CDR3 protein. In the table there are roughly 160,000 distinct CDR3 sequences, 30% to 45% of which are singletons.

Sequencing was done on a sample of peripheral blood. The receptor was isolated from a woman aged 40-49 years with Graves' ophthalmopathy. The chain uses TRBV10-2 and TRBJ2-3; the match to TRBD2 covers 12 bases. The CDR3 protein is CASRRSSGGGLWTDTQYF. The DNA for the CDR3 is TGCGCCAGCAGGAGGTCTAGCGGGGGGGGTCTGTGGACAGATACGCAGTATTTT.